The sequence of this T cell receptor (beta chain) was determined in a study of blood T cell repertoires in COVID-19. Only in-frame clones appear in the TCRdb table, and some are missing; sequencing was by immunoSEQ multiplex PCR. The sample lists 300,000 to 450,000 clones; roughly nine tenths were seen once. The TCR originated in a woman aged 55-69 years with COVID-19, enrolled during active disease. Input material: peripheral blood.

This CDR3 reads CASSIDRAGGSPLHF. The CDR3, as DNA: TGTGCCAGCAGCATCGACAGGGCTGGGGGTTCACCCCTCCACTTT. The chain uses TRBV7-3 and TRBJ1-6, with 7 bases fitting TRBD1. J was trimmed by 9 bases and V by 5 bases; bases with no gene match: 10. The CDR3 totals 15 residues. Germline CDR1 reads SGHTA; CDR2 reads FQGTGA.